This T cell receptor beta chain was recovered during a study of blood T cell repertoires in COVID-19. About the study: Sources were T cells, B-cell-depleted T cells, or PBMCs; the material itself was cDNA or gDNA.

TCRdb's copy holds only in-frame clones and misses some; the assay was immunoSEQ multiplex PCR. Of 130,000 or so clones in the sample, about four fifths were seen once. The CDR3 runs 12 residues. Germline CDR1 and CDR2: SGDLS and YYNGEE. Trimming left V 0 bases short and J 4 bases short, with 4 bases between. The chain employs TRBV9 and TRBJ2-5; D uncertain. The TCR originated in a man in his sixties with active or convalescent COVID-19. Sequenced material: peripheral blood. CDR3 DNA: TGTGCCAGCAGCGTAGTCGGAGAGACCCAGTACTTC. It is translated as CASSVVGETQYF.